This is a list of T cell receptor beta chains from one sample in a study of metastatic and nonmetastatic thyroid tumors. TCRdb reanalyzed the PCR reads via MiXCR. The sample shows tens of thousands of clones, roughly 3.9% of them seen only once. The sample taken for sequencing was blood. The origin of the receptors is a female donor with papillary thyroid cancer or a benign thyroid nodule (not recorded which). Some clones in this sample may be carry-over from other donors' samples. Each CDR3 is given with its conserved first and last residue. The D gene is left open where the match is weak. The size of a clone is reported for some rows only, either as once, few or many, or as a class for expanded clones.

j_call: TRBJ2-7; d_call: .; clone_size: many; v_call: TRBV30; cdr3_nt: TGTGCCTGGAGTGTACGAACAGGCCCCTACGAGCAGTACTTC; cdr3_aa: CAWSVRTGPYEQYF
j_call: TRBJ2-3; d_call: .; clone_size: many; v_call: TRBV6-1; cdr3_nt: TGTGCCAGCAGTTACCGGGACTCCGCCACAGATACGCAGTATTTT; cdr3_aa: CASSYRDSATDTQYF
j_call: TRBJ2-3; d_call: .; clone_size: .; v_call: TRBV7-3; cdr3_nt: TGTGCCAGCAGCTCCTTTAACACAGATACGCAGTATTTT; cdr3_aa: CASSSFNTDTQYF
j_call: TRBJ2-7; d_call: .; clone_size: .; v_call: TRBV28; cdr3_nt: TGTGCCAGCAGTTTAGGACGCGTATACTACGAGCAGTACTTC; cdr3_aa: CASSLGRVYYEQYF
j_call: TRBJ2-4; d_call: .; clone_size: many; v_call: TRBV29-1; cdr3_nt: TGCAGCGTGACCGGGACTCCCCATGACATTCAGTACTTC; cdr3_aa: CSVTGTPHDIQYF
j_call: TRBJ1-2; d_call: .; clone_size: .; v_call: TRBV15; cdr3_nt: TGTGCCACCAGCAGAGAGACAGGAAGGATCTATGGCTACACCTTC; cdr3_aa: CATSRETGRIYGYTF
j_call: TRBJ2-3; d_call: TRBD1; clone_size: many; v_call: TRBV5-1; cdr3_nt: TGCGCCAGCAGTCGGACAGGGGAATCACAGAATACGCAGTATTTT; cdr3_aa: CASSRTGESQNTQYF
j_call: TRBJ2-5; d_call: .; clone_size: many; v_call: TRBV2; cdr3_nt: TGTGCCAGCAGCGTCGGCTGGGAGACCCAGTACTTC; cdr3_aa: CASSVGWETQYF
j_call: TRBJ2-7; d_call: .; clone_size: many; v_call: TRBV10-3; cdr3_nt: TGTGCCATCAGTGAACTAGACTACGAGCAGTACTTC; cdr3_aa: CAISELDYEQYF
j_call: TRBJ2-7; d_call: .; clone_size: few; v_call: TRBV15; cdr3_nt: TGTGCCACCAGCAGAGCCGAGGCAGGGAACTACGAGCAGTACTTC; cdr3_aa: CATSRAEAGNYEQYF
j_call: TRBJ2-3; d_call: TRBD2; clone_size: many; v_call: TRBV27; cdr3_nt: TGTGCCAGCAGTTCCCGACTAGCGGGAGGCACAGATACGCAGTATTTT; cdr3_aa: CASSSRLAGGTDTQYF
j_call: TRBJ2-7; d_call: .; clone_size: many; v_call: TRBV30; cdr3_nt: TGTGCCTGGAGTGTAACGGTCAGAGCCTACGAGCAGTACTTC; cdr3_aa: CAWSVTVRAYEQYF
j_call: TRBJ2-1; d_call: .; clone_size: many; v_call: TRBV7-8; cdr3_nt: TGTGCCAGCAGCCTCCAGTGGCAGGGCAGGGATGAGCAGTTCTTC; cdr3_aa: CASSLQWQGRDEQFF
j_call: TRBJ1-4; d_call: .; clone_size: many; v_call: TRBV6-1; cdr3_nt: TGTGCCAGCAGTGAATTCGACAGAAAAATATATAATGAAAAACTGTTTTTT; cdr3_aa: CASSEFDRKIYNEKLFF
j_call: TRBJ2-5; d_call: .; clone_size: many; v_call: TRBV15; cdr3_nt: TGTGCCACCAGCAGAGACCGACAGCTCCAAGAGACCCAGTACTTC; cdr3_aa: CATSRDRQLQETQYF
j_call: TRBJ2-2; d_call: .; clone_size: many; v_call: TRBV11-2; cdr3_nt: TGTGCCAGCAGTTATAAAAACAGGGCTTTGAACACCGGGGAGCTGTTTTTT; cdr3_aa: CASSYKNRALNTGELFF
j_call: TRBJ1-2; d_call: TRBD1; clone_size: few; v_call: TRBV20-1; cdr3_nt: TGCAGTGCTCGCTCAGCGGGACAGGGGGTTGCCTTCTATGGCTACACCTTC; cdr3_aa: CSARSAGQGVAFYGYTF
j_call: TRBJ1-4; d_call: TRBD1; clone_size: .; v_call: TRBV6-1; cdr3_nt: TGTGCCAGCAGTGAAGTTTGGACAGGGGGTGAAAAACTGTTTTTT; cdr3_aa: CASSEVWTGGEKLFF
j_call: TRBJ2-3; d_call: TRBD2; clone_size: many; v_call: TRBV4-2; cdr3_nt: TGTGCCAGCAGCCAAGATCGGGGAGGGGCAGATACGCAGTATTTT; cdr3_aa: CASSQDRGGADTQYF
j_call: TRBJ2-1; d_call: .; clone_size: medium-sized; v_call: TRBV6-1; cdr3_nt: TGTGCCAGCAGTTACGGCCGGGGTCCACGCAATGAGCAGTTCTTC; cdr3_aa: CASSYGRGPRNEQFF
j_call: TRBJ2-7; d_call: .; clone_size: many; v_call: TRBV5-1; cdr3_nt: TGCGCCAGCAGCCCGGACAGTACCTACCGTAAAGAGCAGTACTTC; cdr3_aa: CASSPDSTYRKEQYF
j_call: TRBJ2-2; d_call: .; clone_size: few; v_call: TRBV19; cdr3_nt: TGTGCCAGTAGTATAGGAAAGGGGAACACCGGGGAGCTGTTTTTT; cdr3_aa: CASSIGKGNTGELFF
j_call: TRBJ2-1; d_call: .; clone_size: many; v_call: TRBV9; cdr3_nt: TGTGCCAGCAGCGTAGAGGGGGGGGGAAGGGACAAGAGCTCCTACAATGAGCAGTTCTTC; cdr3_aa: CASSVEGGGRDKSSYNEQFF
j_call: TRBJ2-1; d_call: .; clone_size: many; v_call: TRBV2; cdr3_nt: TGTGCCAGCAGTGAAGTGTGGAGGGCGGAGCAGTTCTTC; cdr3_aa: CASSEVWRAEQFF
j_call: TRBJ1-5; d_call: TRBD1; clone_size: many; v_call: TRBV19; cdr3_nt: TGTGCCAGTAGCCTCGGACAGGGAGCCGTTCAGCCCCAGCATTTT; cdr3_aa: CASSLGQGAVQPQHF
j_call: TRBJ2-3; d_call: .; clone_size: many; v_call: TRBV27; cdr3_nt: TGTGCCAGCAGTTTATACGGGACTGACACAGATACGCAGTATTTT; cdr3_aa: CASSLYGTDTDTQYF
j_call: TRBJ2-7; d_call: .; clone_size: many; v_call: TRBV11-3; cdr3_nt: TGTGCCAGCAGCTTAGATCCCGGACGCTACGAGCAGTACTTC; cdr3_aa: CASSLDPGRYEQYF
j_call: TRBJ2-3; d_call: .; clone_size: few; v_call: TRBV12-3/TRBV12-4; cdr3_nt: TGTGCCAGCAGTTACGTCGGGTTCGCAGATACGCAGTATTTT; cdr3_aa: CASSYVGFADTQYF
j_call: TRBJ2-7; d_call: .; clone_size: many; v_call: TRBV19; cdr3_nt: TGTGCCACTATAGACAGGAAGACTTACGAGCAGTACTTC; cdr3_aa: CATIDRKTYEQYF
j_call: TRBJ1-3; d_call: TRBD1; clone_size: many; v_call: TRBV2; cdr3_nt: TGTGCCAGCCGGGACAGGGGGTACACCATATATTTT; cdr3_aa: CASRDRGYTIYF
j_call: TRBJ1-4; d_call: .; clone_size: many; v_call: TRBV5-1; cdr3_nt: TGCGCCAGCAGCTTGGAGACAGTGGCGGAAAGAAAACTGTTTTTT; cdr3_aa: CASSLETVAERKLFF
j_call: TRBJ1-1; d_call: .; clone_size: many; v_call: TRBV7-9; cdr3_nt: TGTGCCAGCAGCTTCCCGGAGACGGGCACTGAAGCTTTCTTT; cdr3_aa: CASSFPETGTEAFF
j_call: TRBJ2-1; d_call: .; clone_size: .; v_call: TRBV11-2; cdr3_nt: TGTGCCAGCGGAAGTCTAGGGGGATGGGTGGATGAGCAGTTCTTC; cdr3_aa: CASGSLGGWVDEQFF
j_call: TRBJ2-3; d_call: .; clone_size: .; v_call: TRBV2; cdr3_nt: TGTGCCAGCAGTGAAGGGTCGCGAGTTAGAACAGATACGCAGTATTTT; cdr3_aa: CASSEGSRVRTDTQYF
j_call: TRBJ2-2; d_call: TRBD2; clone_size: many; v_call: TRBV19; cdr3_nt: TGTGCCAGTGGGACTAGCGTAAACACCGGGGAGCTGTTTTTT; cdr3_aa: CASGTSVNTGELFF
j_call: TRBJ1-2; d_call: .; clone_size: many; v_call: TRBV11-3; cdr3_nt: TGTGCCAGCAGCTTAGCTAACTATGGCTACACCTTC; cdr3_aa: CASSLANYGYTF
j_call: TRBJ1-1; d_call: .; clone_size: many; v_call: TRBV29-1; cdr3_nt: TGCAGCGTTGGAGATCAGAACACTGAAGCTTTCTTT; cdr3_aa: CSVGDQNTEAFF
j_call: TRBJ1-2; d_call: .; clone_size: few; v_call: TRBV6-2/TRBV6-3; cdr3_nt: TGTGCCAGCAGTCCGGTGGGCGGGGGTGGCTACACCTTC; cdr3_aa: CASSPVGGGGYTF
j_call: TRBJ2-2; d_call: TRBD1; clone_size: few; v_call: TRBV20-1; cdr3_nt: TGCAGTGCTAGAAACGGGACAGACACCGGGGAGCTGTTTTTT; cdr3_aa: CSARNGTDTGELFF
j_call: TRBJ2-1; d_call: .; clone_size: .; v_call: TRBV2; cdr3_nt: TGTGCCAGCAGTAGGACTCCCACCTACAATGAGCAGTTCTTC; cdr3_aa: CASSRTPTYNEQFF
j_call: TRBJ2-5; d_call: TRBD1; clone_size: many; v_call: TRBV12-3/TRBV12-4; cdr3_nt: TGTGCCAGCAGAAGACAGGGATACCAAGAGACCCAGTACTTC; cdr3_aa: CASRRQGYQETQYF
j_call: TRBJ2-7; d_call: .; clone_size: .; v_call: TRBV6-1; cdr3_nt: TGTGCCAGCAGTCCCCTGGACAGCTATGAGCAGTACTTC; cdr3_aa: CASSPLDSYEQYF
j_call: TRBJ2-5; d_call: TRBD2; clone_size: many; v_call: TRBV24-1; cdr3_nt: TGTGCCACCAGTGATTTGCAGGCGGGAGGGACGGAGACCCAGTACTTC; cdr3_aa: CATSDLQAGGTETQYF
j_call: TRBJ1-4; d_call: .; clone_size: many; v_call: TRBV30; cdr3_nt: TGTGCCTGGAGTAGGACGGAGGAATATGAAAAACTGTTTTTT; cdr3_aa: CAWSRTEEYEKLFF
j_call: TRBJ2-1; d_call: TRBD2; clone_size: many; v_call: TRBV5-1; cdr3_nt: TGCGCCAGCAGACCCCCGGGACTAGCGGTCTACAATGAGCAGTTCTTC; cdr3_aa: CASRPPGLAVYNEQFF
j_call: TRBJ1-6; d_call: TRBD1; clone_size: many; v_call: TRBV2; cdr3_nt: TGTGCCAGCAGTGGGGGGACAGGACGTTCACCCCTCCACTTT; cdr3_aa: CASSGGTGRSPLHF
j_call: TRBJ2-2; d_call: TRBD1; clone_size: few; v_call: TRBV5-1; cdr3_nt: TGCGCCAGCAGCCAGACACGGCACAGGGGCACCGGGGAGCTGTTTTTT; cdr3_aa: CASSQTRHRGTGELFF
j_call: TRBJ2-2; d_call: .; clone_size: .; v_call: TRBV7-6; cdr3_nt: TGTGCCAGCAGATTCAGTGGGGCAAACACCGGGGAGCTGTTTTTT; cdr3_aa: CASRFSGANTGELFF
j_call: TRBJ1-1; d_call: .; clone_size: many; v_call: TRBV12-3/TRBV12-4; cdr3_nt: TGTGCCAGCAGTTTGTCACAGGCCACTGAAGCTTTCTTT; cdr3_aa: CASSLSQATEAFF